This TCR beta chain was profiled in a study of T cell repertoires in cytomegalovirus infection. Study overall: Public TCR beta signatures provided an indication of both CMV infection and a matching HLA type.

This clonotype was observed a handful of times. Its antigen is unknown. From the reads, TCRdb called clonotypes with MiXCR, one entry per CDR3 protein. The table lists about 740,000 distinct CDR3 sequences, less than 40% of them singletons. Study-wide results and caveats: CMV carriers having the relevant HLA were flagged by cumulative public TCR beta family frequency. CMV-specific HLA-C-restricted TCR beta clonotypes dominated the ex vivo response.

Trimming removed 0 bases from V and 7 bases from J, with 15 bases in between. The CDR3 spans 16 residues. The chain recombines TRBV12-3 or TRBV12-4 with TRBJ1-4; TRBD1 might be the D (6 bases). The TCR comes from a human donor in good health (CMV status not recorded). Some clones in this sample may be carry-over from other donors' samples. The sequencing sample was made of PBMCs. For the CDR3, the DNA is TGTGCCAGCAGTTTAGCGCGGGGGGGCTTGAGTGAAAAACTGTTTTTT. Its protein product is CASSLARGGLSEKLFF.